This T cell receptor beta chain was identified in a study of human versus mouse CDR3 diversity and MHC coevolution (dated by TCRdb to the late 2010s). Concerning the study at large: The immunoSEQ assay was reported to detect one in 200,000 T cells and to minimize amplification bias from multiplex PCR. Three healthy volunteer blood donors made up the human cohort, with one aged 30 to 39, one aged 40 to 50 and one aged 60 to 70 at collection. Human naive CD4 T cell repertoires served as a reference for TCR selection on multiple MHC II alleles, compared against human-TCR-locus transgenic mice with single MHC II. Valid reads per sample ranged from roughly 5.5 x 10^6 to 1.8 x 10^7 across mouse and human samples.

Unmatched junction bases come to 8, with V trimmed by 5 bases and J by 8 bases. The CDR3 goes from the cysteine to the phenylalanine over 14 residues. CDR3 DNA only is kept here, 42 bases in frame from base 1. In the germline V gene, CDR1 corresponds to SGHDT and CDR2 to YYEEEE. Here is what the overall study found, with its caveats: Among all the groups compared, the lowest clonal inequality scores came from most of the three human donors. iCHAO1 estimates gave humans the largest TCR beta repertoire, some 1.5 million clonotypes, attributed likely to selection by multiple MHC II molecules. On average, humans had more CDR3 deletions and insertions than mice did, pointing to greater exonuclease and TdT activity. Repertoire diversity was not regarded as directly comparable between humans and mice because human T cells were selected on about 6 MHC II alleles.

Naive CD4 T cells, defined as CD45RO-negative and CD62L-positive, were isolated from PBMCs by fluorescence-activated cell sorting. From each donor, 45 to 60 ml of fresh peripheral blood was taken, and Ficoll density centrifugation was then used to isolate PBMCs. Cell sorting was carried out on a FACSAria III instrument, and a purity above 90% was achieved for all samples. The QIAGEN blood and tissue kit was used to extract genomic DNA from sorted cells, and the DNA was quantified on a NanoDrop 1000. Deep sequencing and quantification of TCR alpha and beta chains were performed on the immunoSEQ platform by multiplex PCR of genomic DNA. In the original analysis: IMGT gene and region definitions were used for annotation of the TCR sequences. Out-of-frame rearrangements were used as a proxy for the preselection repertoire and compared with in-frame clonotypes. To estimate repertoire size, the study used the iCHAO1 estimator that comes with the immunoSEQ platform. A Gini index, which is based on the Lorenz curve, was applied to in-frame amino acid clonotypes to measure clonal inequality. Shared clonotypes were counted with the intersect function of the R package tcR, and similarity was scored with the Jaccard index. V, J and V-J usage frequencies went into a principal component analysis run with the R prcomp function, with no normalization applied. TCRdb obtained this table from immuneACCESS and retained in-frame rearrangements with V and J assigned. These tables miss some clones; where compared with another copy, unresolved V genes account for less than half of the shortfall, and the remainder is unexplained. V, J and clone size were drawn from that table, and D and trimming were deduced from the DNA. This sample has more than 60,000 clones in its table, and 80% to 95% of those were observed once. Together, the top ten hold more than 0.13% of the sample.

In this sample, this clone turned up once. It has no known antigen specificity. No base-level quality is on record; no much larger clone is a single base apart. Source material: naive CD4+ T cells from blood. The sample's cell subset or site label, decoded: CD45RO-negative CD62L-positive naive CD4 T cells. This clonotype was sampled from a person between 25 and 69 years old in good health. The chain couples TRBV5-6 to TRBJ1-2, and 11 junction bases match TRBD1. The DNA reads as follows: TGTGCCAGCAGAACTCCGGGACAGGGGGGGGGCTACACCTTC. Translated, it gives CASRTPGQGGGYTF.